The rows below give T cell receptor beta chains drawn from one sample of a study of Ad26.COV2.S vaccination and SARS-CoV-2 variants. Libraries were prepared by immunoSEQ multiplex PCR; TCRdb keeps only in-frame clonotypes and omits some of them. Altogether hundreds of thousands of clones are present, roughly 89% being singletons, with the ten largest covering around 2.5%. The sample here was peripheral blood, taken in a trial of Ad26.COV2.S vaccine versus placebo. Receptors were obtained from a person aged 18-65 years who received the Ad26.COV2.S COVID-19 vaccine or a placebo. Both conserved end residues are part of each CDR3. D genes are given only for firm matches. Clone size, where shown, is once, few, many, or a class for clones that have expanded.

j_call cdr3_length v_call d_call clone_size cdr3_aa cdr3_nt
TRBJ2-2 18 TRBV28 TRBD1 - CASSFPWTGGFDTGELFF TGTGCCAGCAGTTTTCCCTGGACAGGGGGCTTTGACACCGGGGAGCTGTTTTTT
TRBJ1-2 13 TRBV5-1 - - CASSLADRYGYTF TGCGCCAGCAGCTTGGCGGACAGATATGGCTACACCTTC
TRBJ1-6 13 TRBV15 - - CATSRVVESPLHF TGTGCCACCAGCAGGGTGGTCGAATCACCCCTCCACTTT
TRBJ2-7 15 TRBV5-4 - few CASSGGGRSSYEQYF TGTGCCAGCAGCGGCGGGGGCCGCTCCTCCTACGAGCAGTACTTC
TRBJ2-1 17 TRBV7-3 TRBD2 - CASSSHQIAGDRNEQFF TGTGCCAGCAGCTCACACCAAATAGCGGGAGATCGCAATGAGCAGTTCTTC
TRBJ2-7 12 TRBV2 TRBD1 - CAGTGEVYEQYF TGTGCCGGGACAGGGGAAGTCTACGAGCAGTACTTC
TRBJ1-1 17 TRBV6-6 TRBD1 - CASSPGQGTVASTEAFF TGTGCCAGCAGTCCCGGACAGGGGACGGTTGCAAGCACTGAAGCTTTCTTT
TRBJ2-6 17 TRBV28 TRBD2 few CASSWGTSGGGANVLTF TGTGCCAGCAGTTGGGGGACTAGCGGGGGCGGGGCCAACGTCCTGACTTTC
TRBJ2-4 14 TRBV7-9 TRBD2 - CASSPSTSADIQYF TGTGCCAGCAGCCCATCGACTAGCGCGGACATTCAGTACTTC
TRBJ2-1 13 TRBV12-3/TRBV12-4 - - CASSSQRGTLQFF TGTGCCAGCAGCTCCCAGAGGGGTACCCTGCAGTTCTTC
TRBJ2-1 14 TRBV18 TRBD1 - CASSPRQGAREQFF TGTGCCAGCTCACCGAGACAGGGGGCTAGGGAGCAGTTCTTC
TRBJ1-6 15 TRBV5-4 TRBD1 - CASSRTGVGNSPLHF TGTGCCAGCAGCCGTACAGGGGTAGGTAATTCACCCCTCCACTTT
TRBJ2-3 18 TRBV21-1 - - CASKRGDRERPRTYRQYF TGTGCCAGCAAAAGGGGAGACAGGGAAAGGCCGCGTACTTATCGTCAGTATTTT
TRBJ2-3 13 TRBV11-3 - - CASSWGIADTQYF TGTGCCAGCAGCTGGGGGATCGCAGATACGCAGTATTTT
TRBJ2-1 16 TRBV24-1 TRBD2 - CATSETSGRMYNEQFF TGTGCCACCAGTGAAACTAGCGGGAGAATGTACAATGAGCAGTTCTTC
TRBJ2-3 13 TRBV27 - - CASSLGVTDTQYF TGTGCCAGCAGTTTAGGTGTGACAGATACGCAGTATTTT
TRBJ1-5 13 TRBV25-1 - - CASSAGRDPPQHF TGTGCCAGCAGTGCAGGACGGGATCCGCCCCAGCATTTT
TRBJ1-6 15 TRBV9 - - CASSVDGGQGIPLHF TGTGCCAGCAGCGTAGACGGTGGGCAGGGTATACCCCTCCACTTT
TRBJ2-1 16 TRBV11-3 TRBD2 - CASSQGTSGSYNEQFF TGTGCCAGCAGCCAAGGGACTAGCGGGTCCTACAATGAGCAGTTCTTC
TRBJ1-6 16 TRBV4-3 - - CASSQVQSSYNSPLHF TGCGCCAGCAGCCAAGTTCAGAGCTCCTATAATTCACCCCTCCACTTT
TRBJ2-2 12 TRBV21-1 - - CAKGGGTGELFF TGTGCCAAGGGAGGAGGGACCGGGGAGCTGTTTTTT
TRBJ1-2 11 TRBV18 - once CASTGPYGYTF TGTGCCTCCACAGGGCCCTATGGCTACACCTTC
TRBJ1-5 13 TRBV12-5 - - CASGHGPDQPQHF TGTGCTAGTGGCCACGGACCGGATCAGCCCCAGCATTTT
TRBJ1-3 15 TRBV2 - - CASSPDRNSGNTIYF TGTGCCAGCAGTCCGGACAGAAACTCTGGAAACACCATATATTTT
TRBJ1-3 14 TRBV6-5 - - CASKDWDGTNTIYF TGTGCCAGTAAAGATTGGGACGGGACAAACACCATATATTTT
TRBJ1-2 13 TRBV9 - - CASMKSGSYGYTF TGTGCCAGCATGAAAAGCGGATCCTATGGCTACACCTTC